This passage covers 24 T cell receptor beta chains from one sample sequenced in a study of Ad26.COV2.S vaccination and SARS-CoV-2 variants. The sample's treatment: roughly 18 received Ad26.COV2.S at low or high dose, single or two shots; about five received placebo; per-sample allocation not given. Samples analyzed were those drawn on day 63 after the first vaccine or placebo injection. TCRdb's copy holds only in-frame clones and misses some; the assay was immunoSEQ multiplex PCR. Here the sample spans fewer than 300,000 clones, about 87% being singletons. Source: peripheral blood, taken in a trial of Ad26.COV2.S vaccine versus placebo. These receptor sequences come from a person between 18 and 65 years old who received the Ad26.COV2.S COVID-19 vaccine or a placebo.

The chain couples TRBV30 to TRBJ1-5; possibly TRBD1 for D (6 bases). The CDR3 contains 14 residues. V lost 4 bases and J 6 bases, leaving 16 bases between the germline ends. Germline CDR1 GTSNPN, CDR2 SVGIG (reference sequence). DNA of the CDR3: TGTGCCTGGAATGTTGGGCAGGGGAGTCAGCCCCAGCATTTT. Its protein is CAWNVGQGSQPQHF.

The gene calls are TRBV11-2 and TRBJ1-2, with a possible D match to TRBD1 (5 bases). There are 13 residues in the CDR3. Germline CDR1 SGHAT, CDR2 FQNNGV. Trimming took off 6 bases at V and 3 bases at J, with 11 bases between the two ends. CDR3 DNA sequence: TGTGCCAGCAGTCCGACAGACCACTATGGCTACACCTTC. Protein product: CASSPTDHYGYTF.

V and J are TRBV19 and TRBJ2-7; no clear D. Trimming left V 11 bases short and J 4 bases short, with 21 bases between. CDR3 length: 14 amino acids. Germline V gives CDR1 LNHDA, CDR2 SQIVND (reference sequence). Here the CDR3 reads CASSISGVGYEQYF. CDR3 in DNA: TGTGCCTCATCTATCTCGGGTGTGGGATACGAGCAGTACTTC.

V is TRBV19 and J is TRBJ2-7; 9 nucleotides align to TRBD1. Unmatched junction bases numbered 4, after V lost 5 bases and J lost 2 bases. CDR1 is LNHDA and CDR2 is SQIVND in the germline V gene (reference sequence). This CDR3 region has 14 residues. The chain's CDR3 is CASSLDRGAYEQYF. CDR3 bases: TGTGCCAGTAGTCTTGACAGGGGGGCCTACGAGCAGTACTTC.

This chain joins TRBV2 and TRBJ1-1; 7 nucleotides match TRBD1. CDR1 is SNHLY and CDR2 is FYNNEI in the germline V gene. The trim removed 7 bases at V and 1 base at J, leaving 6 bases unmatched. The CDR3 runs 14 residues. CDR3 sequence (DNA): TGTGCCAGCACCCCAGAGGGGGCGAACACTGAAGCTTTCTTT. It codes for CASTPEGANTEAFF.

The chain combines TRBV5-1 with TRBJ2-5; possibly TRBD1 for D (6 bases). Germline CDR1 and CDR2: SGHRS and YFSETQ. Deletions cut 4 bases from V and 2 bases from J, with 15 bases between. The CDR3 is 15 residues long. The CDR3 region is CASSQPDRNQETQYF. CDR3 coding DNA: TGCGCCAGCAGCCAACCGGACAGAAATCAAGAGACCCAGTACTTC.

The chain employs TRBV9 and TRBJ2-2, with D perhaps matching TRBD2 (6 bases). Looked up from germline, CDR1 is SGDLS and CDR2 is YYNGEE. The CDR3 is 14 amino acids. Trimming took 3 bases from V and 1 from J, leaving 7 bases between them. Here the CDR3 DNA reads TGTGCCAGCAGCGCGGGGGAGAACACCGGGGAGCTGTTTTTT. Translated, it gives CASSAGENTGELFF. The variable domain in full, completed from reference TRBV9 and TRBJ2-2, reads DSGVTQTPKHLITATGQRVTLRCSPRSGDLSVYWYQQSLDQGLQFLIQYYNGEERAKGNILERFSAQQFPDLHSELNLSSLELGDSALYFCASSAGENTGELFFGEGSRLTVL.

The CDR3 coding sequence is TGCGCCAGCAGCTTGTCGGCTAGCGGGCTTAATGAGCAGTTCTTC. Translated: CASSLSASGLNEQFF. The V call is TRBV5-1, the J call TRBJ2-1; TRBD2 matches 8 bases. Germline loops: CDR1 SGHRS, CDR2 YFSETQ. V shed 1 base and J 7 bases; nucleotides not matched to a gene: 7. CDR3 length: 15 residues.

CDR3 loop: CASSQAPTHGNTIYF. The CDR3, as DNA: TGTGCCAGCAGCCAAGCCCCCACCCATGGAAACACCATATATTTT. This chain uses TRBV2 with TRBJ1-3; unclear D gene. Per germline, CDR1 SNHLY and CDR2 FYNNEI. The length of the CDR3 is 15 residues. The germline V and J ends were trimmed by 6 bases and 3 bases, with 15 bases remaining between them.

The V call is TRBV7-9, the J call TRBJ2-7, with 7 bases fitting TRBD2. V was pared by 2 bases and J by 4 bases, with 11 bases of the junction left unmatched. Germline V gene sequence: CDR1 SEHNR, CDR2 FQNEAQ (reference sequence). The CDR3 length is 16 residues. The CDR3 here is CASSLTSGTTRYEQYF. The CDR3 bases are TGTGCCAGCAGCTTAACTTCCGGGACTACAAGGTACGAGCAGTACTTC.

DNA for the CDR3: TGTGCCAGCTCACCATATGCGGGGGCCGCTGGAAACACCATATATTTT. It encodes CASSPYAGAAGNTIYF. This chain joins TRBV18 and TRBJ1-3; tentative D call: TRBD1 (6 bases). The CDR3 runs to 16 residues. V lost 2 bases to trimming and J lost 2 bases, with 13 bases between them. Per germline, CDR1 KGHSH and CDR2 LQKENI.

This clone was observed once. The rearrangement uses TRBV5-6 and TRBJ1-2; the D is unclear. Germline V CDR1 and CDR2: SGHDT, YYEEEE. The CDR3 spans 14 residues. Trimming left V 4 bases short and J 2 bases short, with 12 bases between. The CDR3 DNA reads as TGTGCCAGCAGCATGGGTGGGCTCAACTATGGCTACACCTTC. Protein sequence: CASSMGGLNYGYTF. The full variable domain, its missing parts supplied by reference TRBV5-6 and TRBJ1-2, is DAGVTQSPTHLIKTRGQQVTLRCSPKSGHDTVSWYQQALGQGPQFIFQYYEEEERQRGNFPDRFSGHQFPNYSSELNVNALLLGDSALYLCASSMGGLNYGYTFGSGTRLTVV.

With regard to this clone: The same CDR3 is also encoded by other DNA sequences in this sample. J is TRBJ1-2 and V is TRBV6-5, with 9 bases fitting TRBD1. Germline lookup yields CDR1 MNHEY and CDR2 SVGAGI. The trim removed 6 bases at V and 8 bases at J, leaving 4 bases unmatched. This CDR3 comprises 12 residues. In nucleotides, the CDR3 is TGTGCCAGCAGGACAGGGGGGGGAGGCTACACCTTC. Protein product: CASRTGGGGYTF.

The CDR3 region is CASSSPGTGEKNIQYF. CDR3 in DNA: TGTGCCAGCAGTTCACCGGGGACAGGAGAGAAAAACATTCAGTACTTC. The V gene is TRBV28, the J gene TRBJ2-4; 8 bases line up with TRBD1. This CDR3 region has 16 residues. From germline, CDR1 is MDHEN and CDR2 SYDVKM. The V gene end was trimmed by 4 bases and the J gene end by 4 bases; junction bases not matched to a gene: 9.

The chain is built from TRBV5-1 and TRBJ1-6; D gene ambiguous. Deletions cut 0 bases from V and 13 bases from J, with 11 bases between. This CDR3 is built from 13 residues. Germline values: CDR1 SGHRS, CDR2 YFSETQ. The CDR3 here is CASSLGDSLPLHF. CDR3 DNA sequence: TGCGCCAGCAGCTTGGGTGACTCACTCCCCCTCCACTTT.

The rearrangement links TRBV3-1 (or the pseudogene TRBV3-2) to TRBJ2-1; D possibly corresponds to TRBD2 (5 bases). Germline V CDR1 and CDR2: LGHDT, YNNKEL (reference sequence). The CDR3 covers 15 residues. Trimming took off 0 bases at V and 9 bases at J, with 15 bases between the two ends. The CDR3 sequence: CASSQDRGAAGEQFF. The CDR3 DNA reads TGTGCCAGCAGCCAAGATCGAGGCGCCGCGGGTGAGCAGTTCTTC.

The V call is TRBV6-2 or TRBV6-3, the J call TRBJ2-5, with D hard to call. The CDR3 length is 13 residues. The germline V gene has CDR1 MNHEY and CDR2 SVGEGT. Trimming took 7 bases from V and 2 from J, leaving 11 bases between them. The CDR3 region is CASNPQIQETQYF. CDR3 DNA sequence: TGTGCCAGCAACCCACAGATACAAGAGACCCAGTACTTC.

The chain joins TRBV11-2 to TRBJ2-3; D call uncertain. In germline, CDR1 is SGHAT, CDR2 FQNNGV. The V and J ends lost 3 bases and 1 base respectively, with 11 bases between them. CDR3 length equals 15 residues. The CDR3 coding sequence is TGTGCCAGCAGCTTTGACAACGCTCGCACAGATACGCAGTATTTT. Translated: CASSFDNARTDTQYF.

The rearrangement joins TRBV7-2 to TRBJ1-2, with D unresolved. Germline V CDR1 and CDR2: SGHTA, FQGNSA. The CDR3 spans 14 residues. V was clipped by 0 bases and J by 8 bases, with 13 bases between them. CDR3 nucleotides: TGTGCCAGCAGCTTAGCGGGATCCGGAAGCGGCTACACCTTC. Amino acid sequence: CASSLAGSGSGYTF.

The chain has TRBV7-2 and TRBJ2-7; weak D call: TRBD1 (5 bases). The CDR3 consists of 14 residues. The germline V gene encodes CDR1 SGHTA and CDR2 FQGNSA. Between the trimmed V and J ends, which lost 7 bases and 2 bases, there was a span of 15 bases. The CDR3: CASKGADTTYEQYF. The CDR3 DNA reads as TGTGCCAGCAAAGGGGCAGATACTACCTACGAGCAGTACTTC.

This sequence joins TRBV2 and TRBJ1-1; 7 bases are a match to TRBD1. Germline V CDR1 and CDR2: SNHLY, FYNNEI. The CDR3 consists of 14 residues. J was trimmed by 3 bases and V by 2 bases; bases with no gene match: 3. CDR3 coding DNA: TGTGCCAGCAGTGAACTTCAGGGGGACACTGAAGCTTTCTTT. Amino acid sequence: CASSELQGDTEAFF.

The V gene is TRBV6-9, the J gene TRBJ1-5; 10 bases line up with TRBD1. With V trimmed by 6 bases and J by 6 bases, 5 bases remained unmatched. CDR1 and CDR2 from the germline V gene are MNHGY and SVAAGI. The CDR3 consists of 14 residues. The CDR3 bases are TGTGCCAGCAGCCGGGGACAGGGGTGTCAGCCCCAGCATTTT. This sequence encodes CASSRGQGCQPQHF.

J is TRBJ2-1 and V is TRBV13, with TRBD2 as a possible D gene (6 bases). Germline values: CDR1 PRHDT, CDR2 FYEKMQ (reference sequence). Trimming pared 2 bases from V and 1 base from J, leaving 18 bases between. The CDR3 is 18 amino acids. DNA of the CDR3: TGTGCCAGCAGCTTACGTATCCCCGGGAGAGCGTCCTACAATGAGCAGTTCTTC. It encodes CASSLRIPGRASYNEQFF.

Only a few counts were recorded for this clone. This CDR3 reads CASSQGEGLYGYTF. CDR3 DNA sequence: TGCGCCAGCAGCCAGGGAGAAGGCCTCTATGGCTACACCTTC. This rearrangement joins TRBV4-1 to TRBJ1-2; no definite D call. CDR3 length: 14 amino acids. Trimming shortened V by 3 bases and J by 4 bases, and 12 bases separated the two germline ends. Germline loops: CDR1 MGHRA, CDR2 YSYEKL.